The rows below give T cell receptor beta chains drawn from one sample of a study of technical replicates of blood from several donors. Profiled with immunoSEQ multiplex PCR; TCRdb holds only in-frame clones, not every one. The sample lists over 60,000 clones; just over 90% were seen once. Sequenced input: T cells isolated from PBMCs. The receptors originated from a human donor in good health. The CDR3 runs from the conserved cysteine through the conserved F or W. The D gene is left open where the match is weak.

D gene,J gene,V gene,CDR3 protein,CDR3 DNA
NA,TRBJ2-1,TRBV7-2,CASSRDWVYNEQFF,TGTGCCAGCAGCCGGGACTGGGTTTACAATGAGCAGTTCTTC
TRBD1,TRBJ1-2,TRBV2,CASSGSDRDYGYTF,TGTGCCAGCAGCGGTTCGGACAGGGACTATGGCTACACCTTC
TRBD2,TRBJ2-7,TRBV7-8,CASSLGSSGSIYEQYF,TGTGCCAGCAGCTTAGGGTCTAGCGGGAGTATCTACGAGCAGTACTTC
TRBD2,TRBJ2-3,TRBV5-1,CASSLAKSGGTDTQYF,TGCGCCAGCAGCTTGGCCAAGAGCGGGGGCACAGATACGCAGTATTTT
NA,TRBJ2-7,TRBV6-6,CASSSLQQGYEQYF,TGTGCCAGCAGTTCCCTCCAGCAGGGATACGAGCAGTACTTC
TRBD2,TRBJ2-2,TRBV11-1,CASSLAEGLMTGELFF,TGTGCCAGCAGCTTAGCAGAGGGACTAATGACCGGGGAGCTGTTTTTT
TRBD1,TRBJ2-7,TRBV5-1,CASSSGTDGHEQYF,TGCGCCAGCAGCTCCGGGACAGATGGCCACGAGCAGTACTTC
NA,TRBJ2-3,TRBV29-1,CSVLQRRGGTQYF,TGCAGCGTCCTACAGCGGAGGGGGGGTACGCAGTATTTT
NA,TRBJ2-7,TRBV6-5,CASSYGGRVYEQYF,TGTGCCAGCAGTTACGGGGGCAGGGTCTACGAGCAGTACTTC
TRBD1,TRBJ1-3,TRBV14,CASSPQRTGFGGSGNTIYF,TGTGCCAGCAGCCCCCAACGGACAGGTTTTGGGGGCTCTGGAAACACCATATATTTT